The 23 T cell receptor beta chains below all came from one sample that was sequenced in a study of T cell clonality in common variable immunodeficiency (dated by TCRdb to between 2015 and 2016). The library came from the immunoSEQ multiplex PCR assay. Sourced from immuneACCESS, this table was stored by TCRdb with only in-frame sequences that have V and J called. A share of the clones is absent; for the studies checked, an unresolved V gene accounts for under half, and the remainder has no known explanation. The sample features about 35,000 clones, and none is a singleton. The top ten hold 2.5% to 3.5% of the sample. Sequencing used peripheral blood mononuclear cells. The receptors come from a person between 18 and 70 years old in good health.

This clone was seen ten or more times. The missing CDR3 end, 3 residues past where the read stops, is filled in from the germline J gene. The chain employs TRBV18 and TRBJ2-7, with 7 bases identical to TRBD1. This CDR3 spans 15 amino acids. Germline V lookup: CDR1 KGHSH, CDR2 LQKENI. V was clipped by 0 bases and J by 2 bases; unmatched bases: 4. The CDR3 reads CASSPPGQVTYEQYF. CDR3 DNA, as far as it was read: TGTGCCAGCTCACCACCAGGACAGGTCACCTACGAG.

This clone was picked up many times. The read falls 3 residues short of the CDR3 end, and the missing part is taken from the germline J gene. This chain uses TRBV7-8 with TRBJ2-1, with TRBD2 matching 10 bases. V gave up 3 bases and J gave up 4 bases; unmatched junction bases: 3. The CDR3 is 15 amino acids. CDR1 SGHVS and CDR2 FQNEAQ come from the germline V gene. This CDR3 reads CASSLRAGGYNEQFF. The covered CDR3 bases are TGTGCCAGCAGCTTGAGAGCGGGAGGGTACAATGAG. The entire variable domain, with the rest obtained from reference TRBV7-8 and TRBJ2-1, is as follows: GAGVSQSPRYKVAKRGQDVALRCDPISGHVSLFWYQQALGQGPEFLTYFQNEAQLDKSGLPSDRFFAERPEGSVSTLKIQRTQQEDSAVYLCASSLRAGGYNEQFFGPGTRLTVL.

The CDR3 protein is CASSLEAGSSYEQYF. The CDR3 bases that were read are TGCGCCAGCAGCTTGGAAGCGGGGAGCTCCTACGAG. J is TRBJ2-7 and V is TRBV5-1, with 7 bases that match TRBD2. Read data end 3 residues before the CDR3 end; the end is taken from the germline J gene. Unmatched junction bases numbered 3, after V lost 0 bases and J lost 0 bases. This CDR3 has 15 amino acids. CDR1 is SGHRS, CDR2 YFSETQ, per germline.

Many counts were recorded for this clone. The observed sequence ends 3 residues before the CDR3 terminus, with the missing tail filled in from the germline J gene. V and J are TRBV20-1 and TRBJ2-2; tentative D call: TRBD1 (5 bases). CDR1 and CDR2 from the germline V gene are DFQATT and SNEGSKA (reference sequence). Trimming left V 3 bases short and J 1 base short, with 9 bases between. The length of the CDR3 is 14 residues. The sequenced part of the CDR3 DNA is TGCAGTGCTAGGTTTCAGGGGAACACCGGGGAG. Encoded protein: CSARFQGNTGE. The CDR3 as a whole reads CSARFQGNTGELFF.

This clone was seen at least ten times. The read halts 3 residues ahead of the CDR3 end, with the missing end drawn from the germline J gene. V is TRBV6-4 and J is TRBJ2-1; D might be TRBD2 (6 bases). V was trimmed by 3 bases and J by 9 bases, leaving 18 bases between them. The germline V gene has CDR1 MRHNA and CDR2 SNTAGT. The CDR3 has 15 amino acids. CDR3 DNA (partial): TGTGCCAGCAGTGAACTGGGACTTGGTGTGGGTGAG. This encodes CASSELGLGVGE. The entire CDR3 is CASSELGLGVGEQFF.

This clone was observed many times. The read ends 3 residues early relative to the CDR3; the germline J gene fills the gap. The gene calls are TRBV28 and TRBJ2-7; 8 bases align to TRBD2. The CDR3 is 14 residues long. Germline loops: CDR1 MDHEN, CDR2 SYDVKM. V gave up 5 bases and J gave up 6 bases; unmatched junction bases: 9. CDR3 sequence reads: CASSRGTSKSEQYF. The part of the CDR3 DNA that was read is TGTGCCAGCAGTCGCGGGACTAGTAAGAGCGAG. The full variable domain, completed using reference TRBV28 and TRBJ2-7, is DVKVTQSSRYLVKRTGEKVFLECVQDMDHENMFWYRQDPGLGLRLIYFSYDVKMKEKGDIPEGYSVSREKKERFSLILESASTNQTSMYLCASSRGTSKSEQYFGPGTRLTVT.

This clone came up many times. The read terminates 3 residues ahead of where the CDR3 ends, so the germline J gene completes it. J is TRBJ2-7 and V is TRBV20-1; maybe TRBD2 (6 bases). V gave up 0 bases and J gave up 2 bases, with 17 bases separating them. The CDR3 has 16 residues. Germline CDR1 is DFQATT and CDR2 is SNEGSKA (reference sequence). The CDR3 sequence is CSARDIRGNFPYEQYF. The sequenced CDR3 bases are TGCAGTGCTAGAGATATCCGGGGGAACTTCCCCTACGAG.

This clone was counted many times. The CDR3 end is not reached by the read, which stops 3 residues before it; the germline J gene fills it in. This chain links TRBV12-3 or TRBV12-4 with TRBJ1-5; the D is unclear. This CDR3 spans 15 amino acids. The V end lost 1 base, the J end lost 4 bases, and 11 bases lay between the germline ends. The part of the CDR3 DNA that was read is TGTGCCAGCAGTTTAGGCTCCCCGGGGAATCAGCCC. Protein product: CASSLGSPGNQP. In full, the CDR3 is CASSLGSPGNQPQHF.

This clone was found many times. The CDR3 end lies 3 residues beyond the end of the read and is filled in from the germline J gene. The chain combines TRBV20-1 with TRBJ2-1, with 10 bases identical to TRBD2. This CDR3 has 14 residues. The germline CDR1 and CDR2 sequences are DFQATT and SNEGSKA (reference sequence). The V segment lost 2 bases and the J segment 9 bases; nucleotides outside the gene matches: 7. The CDR3 here is CSARLSPSGGEQFF. CDR3 DNA, as far as it was read: TGCAGTGCTAGACTGTCTCCTAGCGGGGGTGAG.

The sample holds many counts of this clone. With the read ending 3 residues before the CDR3 end, the germline J gene is used to fill in that end. The V call is TRBV12-3 or TRBV12-4, the J call TRBJ1-5; D may be TRBD1 (6 bases). The CDR3 length is 18 residues. Trimming stripped 6 bases from V and 0 bases from J, with 21 bases between. CDR3 region: CASRSGTPEQYSNQPQHF. The CDR3 DNA, read in part, is TGTGCCAGCAGATCCGGGACACCCGAACAGTATAGCAATCAGCCC.

This clone has just a few counts. The junction departs from the called germline gene at one end, perhaps through a read error. The read finishes 3 residues shy of the CDR3 end, and the germline J gene is used to complete it. The V gene is TRBV7-9, the J gene TRBJ2-2; D unclear. Germline V lookup: CDR1 SEHNR, CDR2 FQNEAQ (reference sequence). The CDR3 sequence is 13 residues long. The CDR3 DNA, read in part, is TGTTCCAGCAGCTTAGGGCCCCATGAAAAG. Its translation: CSSSLGPHEK. The CDR3 as a whole reads CSSSLGPHEKLFF.

This clone was seen repeatedly, ten times or more. Read data end 3 residues before the CDR3 end; the end is taken from the germline J gene. The chain couples TRBV18 to TRBJ2-1; the D gene is possibly TRBD2 (5 bases). Germline values: CDR1 KGHSH, CDR2 LQKENI. Trimming took off 1 base at V and 0 bases at J, with 10 bases between the two ends. The CDR3 has 16 residues. The CDR3 loop reads CASSPRGRASYNEQFF. CDR3 DNA, as far as it was read: TGTGCCAGCTCACCACGTGGGCGGGCCTCCTACAATGAG.

This clone came up many times. The read stops 3 residues short of the end of the CDR3; the missing end is completed from the germline J gene. The rearrangement links TRBV18 to TRBJ2-2; D uncertain. The CDR3 extends over 12 amino acids. Trimming shortened V by 3 bases and J by 8 bases, and 7 bases separated the two germline ends. CDR1 KGHSH and CDR2 LQKENI come from the germline V gene. The CDR3 loop reads CASSPRLGELFF. The sequenced part of the CDR3 DNA is TGTGCCAGCTCACCGCGATTGGGGGAG.

This clone has a count of ten or more. The CDR3 goes on 3 residues after the read ends, and that part is filled in from the germline J gene. The chain carries TRBV7-8 and TRBJ1-6; possibly TRBD1 for D (5 bases). This CDR3 spans 17 amino acids. The germline gives CDR1 SGHVS, CDR2 FQNEAQ. V lost 3 bases and J lost 8, with 20 bases in between. The CDR3 sequence: CASSLEPPGLGYSPLHF. The covered CDR3 bases are TGTGCCAGCAGCTTGGAGCCCCCAGGGTTGGGATATTCACCC.

This clone has ten or more counts. The read ends 3 residues before the CDR3 terminus; that terminus is restored from the germline J gene. This chain connects TRBV5-4 to TRBJ1-2; 10 nucleotides align to TRBD1. Germline CDR1 is SGHNT and CDR2 is YYREEE (reference sequence). Trimming cost V 4 bases and J 0 bases; bases outside gene matches: 6. The CDR3 consists of 16 residues. The CDR3 loop reads CASSAGQGPTNYGYTF. The CDR3 bases that were read are TGTGCCAGCAGCGCGGGACAGGGGCCTACTAACTATGGC.

This clone was counted only a few times. The CDR3 end lies 3 residues beyond the end of the read and is filled in from the germline J gene. This sequence joins TRBV19 and TRBJ2-3; TRBD2 agrees at 8 bases. This CDR3 is built from 15 residues. CDR1 and CDR2 from the germline V gene are LNHDA and SQIVND (reference sequence). Here the CDR3 reads CASSTNFGREGTQYF. CDR3 bases read: TGTGCCAGTAGTACTAATTTCGGACGGGAGGGGACG.

This clone showed up many times. The part of the CDR3 DNA that was read is TGCGCCAGCAGCCAATCTGCCGGGGGCAATCAGCCC. Its protein product is CASSQSAGGNQP. The full CDR3 is CASSQSAGGNQPQHF. The genes are TRBV5-1 and TRBJ1-5, with D unclear. The read finishes 3 residues shy of the CDR3 end, and the germline J gene is used to complete it. Germline V gene lookup returns CDR1 SGHRS and CDR2 YFSETQ. The CDR3 has 15 amino acids. Trimming left V 4 bases short and J 2 bases short, with 13 bases between.

This clone was seen a few times. The read gets to within 3 residues of the CDR3 end, and the germline J gene fills in the rest. V is TRBV11-3 and J is TRBJ1-1; 7 nucleotides agree with TRBD1. The germline gives CDR1 SGHNT, CDR2 YENEEA. V dropped 3 bases and J dropped 1; count of bases not matched to a gene: 5. The length of the CDR3 is 15 residues. CDR3 sequence reads: CASSFAGQQNTEAFF. The CDR3 bases that were read are TGTGCCAGCAGCTTCGCGGGACAGCAGAACACTGAA. Variable domain in full (rest from reference TRBV11-3 and TRBJ1-1): EAGVVQSPRYKIIEKKQPVAFWCNPISGHNTLYWYLQNLGQGPELLIRYENEEAVDDSQLPKDRFSAERLKGVDSTLKIQPAELGDSAVYLCASSFAGQQNTEAFFGQGTRLTVV.

This clone was counted ten times or more. The CDR3 end is not reached by the read, which stops 3 residues before it; the germline J gene fills it in. The rearrangement joins TRBV6-4 to TRBJ2-1, with TRBD2 identical over 9 bases. The germline V gene has CDR1 MRHNA and CDR2 SNTAGT. The CDR3 sequence is 15 residues long. V shed 0 bases, J shed 4 bases, and the junction held 1 base outside the gene matches. The sequenced part of the CDR3 DNA is TGTGCCAGCAGTGACTCTAGCGGGAGTTACAATGAG. Translation: CASSDSSGSYNE. The entire CDR3 protein is CASSDSSGSYNEQFF.

Details on this clone: The CDR3 is cut off 3 residues early in the read; its end comes from the germline J gene. This rearrangement joins TRBV6-1 to TRBJ1-1, with unresolved D. This CDR3 contains 13 residues. Germline V gene lookup returns CDR1 MNHNS and CDR2 SASEGT. Here the CDR3 reads CASSEALRSGAFF. CDR3 DNA (partial): TGTGCCAGCAGTGAAGCGCTTAGGAGCGGA.

This clone has just a few counts. The read terminates 3 residues ahead of where the CDR3 ends, so the germline J gene completes it. The gene calls are TRBV7-2 and TRBJ1-2; unclear D gene. There are 14 residues in the CDR3. The germline V gene encodes CDR1 SGHTA and CDR2 FQGNSA. The CDR3 DNA, read in part, is TGTGCCAGCAGCTTACTAGCTGCCTCCTACGAC. Protein sequence: CASSLLAASYD. Given in full, the CDR3 is CASSLLAASYDYTF.

This clone was seen ten or more times. The read ends 3 residues shy of where the CDR3 ends; the end is completed using the germline J gene. This chain joins TRBV5-6 and TRBJ1-2, with 12 bases fitting TRBD1. The ends lost 4 bases at V and 5 bases at J; junction bases unmatched: 6. The CDR3 length is 15 residues. Germline loops: CDR1 SGHDT, CDR2 YYEEEE. Partial CDR3 DNA: TGTGCCAGCAGCACGGGGACAGGGGGCATATATGGC. Translated, it gives CASSTGTGGIYG. The CDR3 in full is CASSTGTGGIYGYTF.

This clone was picked up many times. The read ends 3 residues shy of where the CDR3 ends; the end is completed using the germline J gene. The chain links TRBV5-1 to TRBJ2-3; TRBD2 is a possible D gene (6 bases). Trimming stripped 4 bases from V and 2 bases from J, with 17 bases between. Looked up from germline, CDR1 is SGHRS and CDR2 is YFSETQ. The CDR3 is 16 residues long. Here the CDR3 reads CASSHLRDSATDTQYF. The CDR3 DNA, read in part, is TGCGCCAGCAGCCACCTCCGGGACTCCGCCACAGATACG. Combining the CDR3 with reference TRBV5-1 and TRBJ2-3 gives the whole variable domain KAGVTQTPRYLIKTRGQQVTLSCSPISGHRSVSWYQQTPGQGLQFLFEYFSETQRNKGNFPGRFSGRQFSNSRSEMNVSTLELGDSALYLCASSHLRDSATDTQYFGPGTRLTVL.